Presented here are 18 T cell receptor beta chains from one specimen sequenced in a study of molecular identifiers for immune sequencing clone quantification. TCRdb ran MiXCR on the PCR reads and lists one entry per CDR3 protein. The sample holds roughly 97,000 distinct CDR3 sequences, roughly 24% seen once. The sequenced sample consisted of naive CD8+ T cells from blood, with Jurkat cell RNA spiked in. Indicated subset: FACS-sorted CD8+CD4-CCR7+CD45RA+ naive T cells. All receptors derive from a human donor in good health. Some libraries in this study had Jurkat cell RNA spiked in.

Concerning this clonotype: Its ends do not fully match the called genes, so a read error is possible. The chain uses TRBV6-2 or TRBV6-3 and TRBJ2-1, with TRBD2 matching 10 bases. CDR1 is MNHEY and CDR2 is SVGEGT in the germline V gene. This CDR3 comprises 16 residues. The CDR3: CASSPTTSGANNERFF. For the CDR3, the DNA is TGTGCCAGCAGCCCCACAACTAGCGGGGCGAACAATGAGCGGTTCTTC.

This clonotype has at least ten counts. The chain carries TRBV30 and TRBJ2-1; D might be TRBD2 (5 bases). The length of the CDR3 is 13 residues. V was cut by 0 bases and J by 9 bases, with 12 bases left in between. Per germline, CDR1 GTSNPN and CDR2 SVGIG (reference sequence). CDR3 sequence reads: CAWSVEAFSEQFF. The CDR3 nucleotides read TGTGCCTGGAGTGTGGAGGCGTTTAGTGAGCAGTTCTTC.

This clonotype turned up a few times. This chain connects TRBV7-9 to TRBJ2-1; 9 bases match TRBD2. The CDR3 has 15 residues. Germline V gene sequence: CDR1 SEHNR, CDR2 FQNEAQ (reference sequence). V trimming: 5 bases; J trimming: 5 bases; junction bases outside the gene matches: 7. CDR3 nucleotide sequence: TGTGCCAGCAGCGCCAGTAGCGGGGGAAACAATGAGCAGTTCTTC. This gives the protein CASSASSGGNNEQFF.

Points on this clonotype: A much larger clone lies one base from this, so it may be a read error. V and J are TRBV7-9 and TRBJ2-5; 8 bases align to TRBD1. The V and J ends lost 8 bases and 3 bases, in that order; junction bases with no gene match: 11. CDR1 and CDR2 (germline): SEHNR, FQNEAQ (reference sequence). The length of the CDR3 is 15 residues. CDR3 nucleotide sequence: TGTGCCAGCGGTTGGCAGGGACAGGTGGAAGAGACCCAGTACTTC. Amino acids: CASGWQGQVEETQYF.

This clonotype was observed a handful of times. CDR3 protein: CASSYSRYQETQYF. The CDR3 DNA is TGTGCCAGCAGTTACTCTCGGTACCAAGAGACCCAGTACTTC. The V and J genes are TRBV6-5 and TRBJ2-5; D is undetermined. The length of the CDR3 is 14 residues. V shed 0 bases and J shed 0 bases, with 5 bases lying between them. The germline CDR1 and CDR2 sequences are MNHEY and SVGAGI.

This clonotype was seen repeatedly, ten times or more. This sequence joins TRBV20-1 and TRBJ2-5, with a weak D call TRBD1 (6 bases). The germline V gene encodes CDR1 DFQATT and CDR2 SNEGSKA (reference sequence). This CDR3 comprises 16 residues. The V gene lost 2 bases and the J gene lost 0 bases, with 16 bases spanning the gap. The CDR3 is CSARPYRDKNQETQYF. The CDR3 DNA sequence: TGCAGTGCTAGACCGTACCGGGACAAAAACCAAGAGACCCAGTACTTC.

This chain joins TRBV4-3 and TRBJ2-2, with D perhaps matching TRBD1 (5 bases). V lost 4 bases, J lost 6 bases, and 12 bases lay in between. Germline V lookup: CDR1 LGHNA, CDR2 YSLEER. This CDR3 has 14 amino acids. The CDR3 nucleotides read TGCGCCAGCAGCCCAGTGGGGCACCCCGGGGAGCTGTTTTTT. Amino acids: CASSPVGHPGELFF.

This clonotype occurred many times. The J gene is TRBJ1-1, the V gene TRBV6-5; D is perhaps TRBD1 (5 bases). The CDR3 loop spans 15 amino acids. The V gene lost 0 bases and the J gene lost 5 bases, with 13 bases spanning the gap. The V gene's germline CDR1 is MNHEY and CDR2 SVGAGI. CDR3 DNA sequence: TGTGCCAGCAGTTACTCAAGGGGAGTAGGGACTGAAGCTTTCTTT. Translation: CASSYSRGVGTEAFF.

This clonotype was detected many times. The chain is built from TRBV28 and TRBJ1-4, with 7 positions matching TRBD1. The CDR3 is made up of 14 amino acids. The trim removed 6 bases at V and 8 bases at J, leaving 9 bases unmatched. CDR1 is MDHEN, CDR2 SYDVKM, per germline. The CDR3 DNA sequence: TGTGCCAGCAGGCGGTTGGCAGGGGGAGAAAAACTGTTTTTT. Translating it yields CASRRLAGGEKLFF.

Details on this clonotype: A much more abundant neighbour one base away suggests this may be a read error. The chain links TRBV7-9 to TRBJ2-3; 13 bases are shared with TRBD2. The CDR3 is made up of 16 amino acids. V shed 5 bases, J shed 3 bases, and the junction held 5 bases outside the gene matches. Per the germline V gene, CDR1 is SEHNR and CDR2 is FQNEAQ (reference sequence). The CDR3 bases are TGTGCCAGCAGCCAACTAGCGGGAGGGACGACAGATACGCAGTATTTT. Translated, it gives CASSQLAGGTTDTQYF.

This clonotype occurred many times. The chain has TRBV5-4 and TRBJ1-1; D gene uncertain. Trimming shortened V by 0 bases and J by 4 bases, and 7 bases separated the two germline ends. CDR1 is SGHNT, CDR2 YYREEE, per germline (reference sequence). This CDR3 is built from 13 residues. CDR3 nucleotides: TGTGCCAGCAGCTTGGCGGGGTTCACTGAAGCTTTCTTT. Translating gives CASSLAGFTEAFF.

As for this clonotype: With a much larger clone just one base away, this may be a read error. The rearrangement uses TRBV5-4 and TRBJ2-2; 9 bases map to TRBD1. This CDR3 comprises 16 residues. Germline-derived CDR1 and CDR2 are SGHNT and YYREEE (reference sequence). The CDR3 sequence: CASSTTGQGISGELSF. The CDR3 nucleotides read TGTGCCAGCAGCACCACGGGACAGGGTATATCCGGGGAGCTGTCTTTT.

This clonotype was detected many times. J is TRBJ2-1 and V is TRBV29-1; 9 bases are shared with TRBD2. The CDR3 loop spans 15 amino acids. The V gene's germline CDR1 is SQVTM and CDR2 ANQGSEA. V trimming: 2 bases; J trimming: 4 bases; junction bases outside the gene matches: 6. This CDR3 reads CSVEWASGVYNEQFF. CDR3 in DNA: TGCAGCGTTGAATGGGCTAGCGGGGTATACAATGAGCAGTTCTTC.

Comments on this clonotype: Given a much more abundant clone one base away, this may be a read error. The V call is TRBV20-1, the J call TRBJ2-3, with unresolved D. There are 14 residues in the CDR3. Trimming took off 3 bases at V and 1 base at J, with 11 bases between the two ends. Germline assignment: CDR1 DFQATT and CDR2 SNEGSKA (reference sequence). The CDR3, as DNA: TGCAGTGCTAGTGGCCCGGAGCGCACAGATACGCAGTATTTT. It specifies CSASGPERTDTQYF.

This clonotype came up many times. The genes are TRBV5-1 and TRBJ2-7, with D perhaps matching TRBD1 (6 bases). Germline CDR1 reads SGHRS; CDR2 reads YFSETQ. The CDR3 length is 12 residues. The V end lost 4 bases, the J end lost 3 bases, and 8 bases lay between the germline ends. The CDR3 nucleotides read TGCGCCAGCAGCCGGGACAACTACGAGCAGTACTTC. This translates into CASSRDNYEQYF.

Many counts were recorded for this clonotype. The chain couples TRBV5-5 to TRBJ2-7, with 7 positions matching TRBD2. This CDR3 is 15 amino acids long. V shed 2 bases, J shed 3 bases, and the junction held 8 bases outside the gene matches. Germline-derived CDR1 and CDR2 are SGHKS and YYEKEE (reference sequence). CDR3 amino acids: CASSFIGTTVYEQYF. In nucleotides, the CDR3 is TGTGCCAGCAGCTTTATAGGGACTACTGTCTACGAGCAGTACTTC.

This clonotype came up many times. This rearrangement joins TRBV7-9 to TRBJ2-6, with 7 bases lining up with TRBD1. This CDR3 comprises 16 residues. Germline V gene data show CDR1 as SEHNR and CDR2 as FQNEAQ (reference sequence). V was pared by 2 bases and J by 0 bases, with 1 base of the junction left unmatched. Here the CDR3 reads CASSLRTGSGANVLTF. The CDR3 nucleotides are TGTGCCAGCAGCTTAAGGACAGGCTCTGGGGCCAACGTCCTGACTTTC.

On this clonotype itself: A read error may explain this, as a much larger clone is one base away. Here the CDR3 omits its conserved ending phenylalanine or tryptophan, so a read error is the likely source. The V and J genes are TRBV4-2 and TRBJ1-4, with D unresolved. Germline V gene lookup returns CDR1 LGHNA and CDR2 YNFKEQ. The CDR3 has 16 residues. Trimming stripped 0 bases from V and 0 bases from J, with 8 bases between. The CDR3 nucleotides read TGTGCCAGCAGCCAAGATCAGGTGACAACTAATGAAAAACTGTTTCTT. Translation: CASSQDQVTTNEKLFL.